This passage covers 18 T cell receptor beta chains from one sample sequenced in a study of technical replicates of blood from a handful of donors (dated by TCRdb to 2017 to 2019). Receptor libraries were prepared by the immunoSEQ multiplex PCR assay. TCRdb carries this immuneACCESS record with in-frame sequences only. Its versions omit some clonotypes, under half of them owing to an unresolved V gene in the studies checked, with the rest unexplained. The sample data list roughly 80,000 clones, and around 94% of these were observed just once. The top ten clones comprise 0.38% of the sample. The specimen was T cells isolated from PBMCs. These receptors came from a human donor in good health.

The gene calls are TRBV5-1 and TRBJ2-7; 9 nucleotides agree with TRBD1. The length of the CDR3 is 15 residues. J lost 0 bases, V lost 7 bases, and 8 bases had no gene match. Germline V gene lookup returns CDR1 SGHRS and CDR2 YFSETQ. In DNA, the CDR3 is TGCGCCAGCGGAATGGGGACAGGGTTCTCCTACGAGCAGTACTTC. Protein product: CASGMGTGFSYEQYF.

The rearrangement links TRBV18 to TRBJ2-1, with 9 nucleotides matching TRBD1. The CDR3 covers 18 residues. Looked up from germline, CDR1 is KGHSH and CDR2 is LQKENI. Trimming removed 2 bases from V and 5 bases from J; junction bases left unmatched: 13. This CDR3 reads CASSPNGAGTGLNNEQFF. For the CDR3, the DNA is TGTGCCAGCTCACCAAATGGGGCCGGGACAGGGCTCAACAATGAGCAGTTCTTC. The variable domain in full, with the rest retrieved from reference TRBV18 and TRBJ2-1, is NAGVMQNPRHLVRRRGQEARLRCSPMKGHSHVYWYRQLPEEGLKFMVYLQKENIIDESGMPKERFSAEFPKEGPSILRIQQVVRGDSAAYFCASSPNGAGTGLNNEQFFGPGTRLTVL.

The rearrangement joins TRBV2 to TRBJ2-7, with 8 bases that match TRBD1. Germline V gene lookup returns CDR1 SNHLY and CDR2 FYNNEI. Trimming took 5 bases from V and 2 from J; bases not matched to a gene: 8. CDR3 length: 15 residues. The CDR3 reads CASSTDRDSAYEQYF. CDR3 sequence (DNA): TGTGCCAGCAGTACGGACAGGGATAGCGCCTACGAGCAGTACTTC.

This sequence joins TRBV7-9 and TRBJ1-1, with D uncertain. This CDR3 has 12 residues. Per germline, CDR1 SEHNR and CDR2 FQNEAQ (reference sequence). The V end was cut by 2 bases, the J end by 6 bases, with 7 bases between. The CDR3 coding sequence is TGTGCCAGCAGCTTAATACAGCCTGAAGCTTTCTTT. As protein: CASSLIQPEAFF.

The rearrangement links TRBV7-3 to TRBJ2-2, with D perhaps matching TRBD2 (5 bases). V was clipped by 3 bases and J by 5 bases, with 10 bases between them. The germline CDR1 and CDR2 sequences are SGHTA and FQGTGA. CDR3 length: 14 residues. For the CDR3, the DNA is TGTGCCAGCAGCTTCAGGCGGGCTACCGGGGAGCTGTTTTTT. Translating it yields CASSFRRATGELFF.

The rearrangement links TRBV5-1 to TRBJ2-3; D possibly corresponds to TRBD1 (6 bases). CDR1 SGHRS and CDR2 YFSETQ come from the germline V gene. V lost 2 bases and J lost 4, with 14 bases in between. This CDR3 has 15 amino acids. The CDR3 bases are TGCGCCAGCAGCTTACTCGGACAGACTTCAGATACGCAGTATTTT. Translated: CASSLLGQTSDTQYF.

V is TRBV14 and J is TRBJ2-3; D is perhaps TRBD1 (5 bases). Germline lookup yields CDR1 SGHDN and CDR2 FVKESK. Trimming took 0 bases from V and 5 from J, leaving 9 bases between them. The CDR3 contains 14 residues. The CDR3 coding sequence is TGTGCCAGCAGCCAAGACAGGGCTAAAGATACGCAGTATTTT. As protein: CASSQDRAKDTQYF.

The chain carries TRBV27 and TRBJ2-1, with unresolved D. V was clipped by 5 bases and J by 10 bases, with 6 bases between them. This CDR3 is built from 10 residues. Germline V gives CDR1 MNHEY, CDR2 SMNVEV (reference sequence). CDR3 DNA: TGTGCCAGCAGTCCTAGGGAGCAGTTCTTC. Amino acids: CASSPREQFF.

The rearrangement uses TRBV27 and TRBJ2-7; 10 nucleotides agree with TRBD1. CDR3 length: 15 amino acids. V trimming: 1 base; J trimming: 4 bases; junction bases outside the gene matches: 4. Germline loops: CDR1 MNHEY, CDR2 SMNVEV (reference sequence). CDR3 region: CASSLFLGQGYEQYF. The CDR3 DNA reads TGTGCCAGCAGTTTATTCCTGGGACAGGGGTACGAGCAGTACTTC.

The chain employs TRBV29-1 and TRBJ1-2; 8 nucleotides align to TRBD1. CDR3 length: 15 amino acids. Germline CDR1 is SQVTM and CDR2 is ANQGSEA. Trimming cost V 4 bases and J 3 bases; bases outside gene matches: 10. The CDR3 reads CSVALDRGMDYGYTF. In DNA, the CDR3 is TGCAGCGTTGCCTTAGACAGGGGTATGGACTATGGCTACACCTTC.

The J gene is TRBJ1-4, the V gene TRBV19, with 10 positions matching TRBD1. V gave up 4 bases and J gave up 4 bases; unmatched junction bases: 6. This CDR3 region has 16 residues. Germline V CDR1 and CDR2: LNHDA, SQIVND (reference sequence). The CDR3 sequence: CASSRGQGTGNEKLFF. The CDR3 DNA reads TGTGCCAGTAGTAGGGGACAGGGGACGGGTAATGAAAAACTGTTTTTT.

The chain joins TRBV7-3 to TRBJ2-1, with TRBD1 matching 7 bases. Unmatched junction bases numbered 11, after V lost 5 bases and J lost 4 bases. This CDR3 spans 16 amino acids. Germline CDR1 SGHTA, CDR2 FQGTGA. CDR3 DNA sequence: TGTGCCAGCAGCCAGCAGCTGGACAGGATATACAATGAGCAGTTCTTC. Encoded protein: CASSQQLDRIYNEQFF. The full variable domain, with the rest looked up from reference TRBV7-3 and TRBJ2-1, is GAGVSQTPSNKVTEKGKYVELRCDPISGHTALYWYRQSLGQGPEFLIYFQGTGAADDSGLPNDRFFAVRPEGSVSTLKIQRTERGDSAVYLCASSQQLDRIYNEQFFGPGTRLTVL.

V usage is TRBV6-4 and J usage is TRBJ2-3; 10 bases are shared with TRBD2. CDR1 MRHNA and CDR2 SNTAGT come from the germline V gene. The CDR3 is 14 residues long. V lost 8 bases, J lost 0 bases, and 2 bases stayed unmatched. Here the CDR3 reads CASSTSGSTDTQYF. DNA of the CDR3: TGTGCCAGCTCGACTAGCGGGAGCACAGATACGCAGTATTTT.

The chain joins TRBV7-3 to TRBJ1-2; 9 bases line up with TRBD1. Germline CDR1 is SGHTA and CDR2 is FQGTGA. The CDR3 extends over 15 amino acids. V was pared by 5 bases and J by 6 bases, with 10 bases of the junction left unmatched. The DNA of the CDR3 is TGTGCCAGCAGCACGTCCTCCGGGACAGGGAATGGCTACACCTTC. It translates to CASSTSSGTGNGYTF.

The rearrangement links TRBV5-1 to TRBJ2-1; 11 bases map to TRBD2. Germline CDR1 and CDR2: SGHRS and YFSETQ. Trimming took 3 bases from V and 4 from J; bases not matched to a gene: 21. The CDR3 spans 21 residues. The CDR3 coding sequence is TGCGCCAGCAGCTACCCCGGTAGTAGCGGGAGGGCCTCGTCTGAATACAATGAGCAGTTCTTC. The encoded protein is CASSYPGSSGRASSEYNEQFF.

The gene calls are TRBV4-1 and TRBJ2-7; 9 positions match TRBD1. This CDR3 has 15 amino acids. Germline CDR1 is MGHRA and CDR2 is YSYEKL. Trimming took 5 bases from V and 4 from J; bases not matched to a gene: 9. CDR3 sequence (DNA): TGCGCCAGCAGCAATTTTACCGGGACAGGGTACGAGCAGTACTTC. This sequence encodes CASSNFTGTGYEQYF.

The chain employs TRBV6-1 and TRBJ1-5; 7 positions agree with TRBD1. This CDR3 region has 13 residues. V shed 6 bases and J 6 bases; nucleotides not matched to a gene: 5. CDR1 is MNHNS and CDR2 is SASEGT in the germline V gene. The DNA for the CDR3 is TGTGCCAGCAGAGGGACAGCAGGTCAGCCCCAGCATTTT. This codes for CASRGTAGQPQHF.

This clone was found once. This chain connects TRBV19 to TRBJ2-2; D might be TRBD2 (5 bases). CDR1 and CDR2 (germline): LNHDA, SQIVND (reference sequence). The CDR3 runs 13 residues. Trimming took off 7 bases at V and 7 bases at J, with 13 bases between the two ends. The CDR3 loop reads CASNLLVSGELFF. The CDR3 DNA follows: TGTGCCAGTAACTTACTAGTTAGCGGGGAGCTGTTTTTT. The variable domain in full, with the rest retrieved from reference TRBV19 and TRBJ2-2, is DGGITQSPKYLFRKEGQNVTLSCEQNLNHDAMYWYRQDPGQGLRLIYYSQIVNDFQKGDIAEGYSVSREKKESFPLTVTSAQKNPTAFYLCASNLLVSGELFFGEGSRLTVL.